Shown below are 12 T cell receptor beta chains from a single sample sequenced in a study of T cell changes during pregnancy in multiple sclerosis. TCRdb's copy holds only in-frame clones and misses some; the assay was immunoSEQ multiplex PCR. This table holds approximately 10,000 clones, roughly 80% found once. The sample consisted of CD8+ T cells from peripheral blood mononuclear cells, taken after pregnancy. The source is a female donor in good health, enrolled as a control in a pregnancy study.

The V call is TRBV30, the J call TRBJ2-1, with TRBD1 as a possible D gene (5 bases). Germline CDR1 and CDR2: GTSNPN and SVGIG (reference sequence). This CDR3 region has 13 residues. V lost 2 bases, J lost 8 bases, and 13 bases lay in between. The DNA for the CDR3 is TGTGCCTGGAGTCAGGGAAGGGGCGATGAGCAGTTCTTC. As protein: CAWSQGRGDEQFF.

This rearrangement joins TRBV7-6 to TRBJ2-5; 9 bases agree with TRBD1. J gave up 5 bases and V 2 bases, and 3 bases lay outside the gene matches. In germline, CDR1 is SGHVS, CDR2 FNYEAQ. This CDR3 spans 14 amino acids. CDR3 sequence reads: CASSLTGGSETQYF. The CDR3 nucleotides are TGTGCCAGCAGCTTAACAGGGGGCTCGGAGACCCAGTACTTC.

V gene TRBV20-1 combines with J gene TRBJ2-7; D not certain. V lost 6 bases to trimming and J lost 7 bases, with 13 bases between them. CDR1 is DFQATT, CDR2 SNEGSKA, per germline (reference sequence). This CDR3 is 11 amino acids long. This chain's CDR3 is CSASTFREQYF. CDR3 nucleotide sequence: TGCAGTGCCTCCACGTTCAGAGAGCAGTACTTC.

The genes are TRBV9 and TRBJ2-1, with TRBD2 identical over 8 bases. Germline V lookup: CDR1 SGDLS, CDR2 YYNGEE. Trimming at V came to 0 bases and at J to 4 bases, leaving 3 bases not matched to a gene. This CDR3 comprises 15 residues. Here the CDR3 DNA reads TGTGCCAGCAGCGTAGAGCGGGAGTCTTACAATGAGCAGTTCTTC. Protein sequence: CASSVERESYNEQFF.

The V gene is TRBV6-6, the J gene TRBJ1-1, with D possibly TRBD1 on 6 matching bases. CDR1 is MNHNY and CDR2 is SVGAGI in the germline V gene (reference sequence). V was cut by 2 bases and J by 4 bases, with 8 bases left in between. The CDR3 consists of 13 residues. CDR3 residues: CASSYQTGTEAFF. CDR3 nucleotide sequence: TGTGCCAGCAGTTACCAGACAGGCACTGAAGCTTTCTTT.

The chain recombines TRBV27 with TRBJ2-5; 10 bases match TRBD1. Germline V gene data show CDR1 as MNHEY and CDR2 as SMNVEV (reference sequence). The V gene end was trimmed by 3 bases and the J gene end by 4 bases; junction bases not matched to a gene: 2. The CDR3 runs 14 residues. For the CDR3, the DNA is TGTGCCAGCAGTTTGTGGACAGGGGGAGAGACCCAGTACTTC. Amino acids: CASSLWTGGETQYF.

The J gene is TRBJ2-3, the V gene TRBV5-1; TRBD2 matches at 8 bases. The J segment lost 5 bases and the V segment lost 4 bases, leaving 15 bases of the junction unmatched. Germline CDR1 and CDR2: SGHRS and YFSETQ. The CDR3 contains 17 residues. The CDR3 coding sequence is TGCGCCAGCAGCCCTTTTGGACTAGCCGGGCGAGGAGATACGCAGTATTTT. Its translation: CASSPFGLAGRGDTQYF. The full variable domain, its missing parts supplied by reference TRBV5-1 and TRBJ2-3, is KAGVTQTPRYLIKTRGQQVTLSCSPISGHRSVSWYQQTPGQGLQFLFEYFSETQRNKGNFPGRFSGRQFSNSRSEMNVSTLELGDSALYLCASSPFGLAGRGDTQYFGPGTRLTVL.

The chain carries TRBV4-2 and TRBJ1-1, with D uncertain. The CDR3 runs 15 residues. V was trimmed by 0 bases and J by 5 bases, leaving 13 bases between them. Germline CDR1 reads LGHNA; CDR2 reads YNFKEQ. The CDR3 region is CASSQDDGAVTEAFF. The CDR3 coding sequence is TGTGCCAGCAGCCAAGATGACGGAGCTGTAACTGAAGCTTTCTTT.

This chain uses TRBV4-3 with TRBJ2-1; 8 nucleotides agree with TRBD2. V was pared by 1 base and J by 8 bases, with 7 bases of the junction left unmatched. The CDR3 length is 15 residues. Germline V gene sequence: CDR1 LGHNA, CDR2 YSLEER. The CDR3 nucleotides are TGCGCCAGCAGCCAAGCCGCGGGAGGAGTGGATGAGCAGTTCTTC. Its protein product is CASSQAAGGVDEQFF.

The V and J genes are TRBV4-3 and TRBJ2-1; 8 bases fit TRBD2. Losses at the gene ends were 0 bases for V and 0 bases for J; bases not matched to a gene: 7. The germline CDR1 and CDR2 sequences are LGHNA and YSLEER. The CDR3 extends over 18 amino acids. This chain's CDR3 is CASSQEASGLSSYNEQFF. Here the CDR3 DNA reads TGCGCCAGCAGCCAAGAGGCTAGCGGGTTGAGCTCCTACAATGAGCAGTTCTTC.

The V gene is TRBV5-1, the J gene TRBJ2-7, with D possibly being TRBD1 (5 bases). Germline CDR1 reads SGHRS; CDR2 reads YFSETQ. CDR3 length: 12 amino acids. The V end was cut by 4 bases, the J end by 5 bases, with 10 bases between. CDR3 in DNA: TGCGCCAGCAGCCCATACAGGAACGAGCAGTACTTC. The encoded protein is CASSPYRNEQYF.

This chain uses TRBV9 with TRBJ2-3, with 9 bases aligning to TRBD2. CDR1 SGDLS and CDR2 YYNGEE come from the germline V gene. This CDR3 spans 18 amino acids. J gave up 6 bases and V 4 bases, and 18 bases lay outside the gene matches. For the CDR3, the DNA is TGTGCCAGCAGCCTACGCTTACTGACTAGCGGCCCTGGCGATACGCAGTATTTT. Its protein is CASSLRLLTSGPGDTQYF.